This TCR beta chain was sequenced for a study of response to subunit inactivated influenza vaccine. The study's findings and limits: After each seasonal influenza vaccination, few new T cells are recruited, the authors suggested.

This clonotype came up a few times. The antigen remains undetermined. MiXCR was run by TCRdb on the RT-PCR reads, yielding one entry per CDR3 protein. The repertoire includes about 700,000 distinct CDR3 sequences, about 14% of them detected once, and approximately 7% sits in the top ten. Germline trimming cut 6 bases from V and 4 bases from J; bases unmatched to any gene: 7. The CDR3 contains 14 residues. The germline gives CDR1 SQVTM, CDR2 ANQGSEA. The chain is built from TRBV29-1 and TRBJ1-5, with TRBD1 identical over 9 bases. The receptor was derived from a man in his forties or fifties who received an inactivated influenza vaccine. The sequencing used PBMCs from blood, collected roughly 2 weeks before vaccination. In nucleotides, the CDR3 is TGCAGCGTCACACAGGGGGCGGCGAATCAGCCCCAGCATTTT. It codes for CSVTQGAANQPQHF. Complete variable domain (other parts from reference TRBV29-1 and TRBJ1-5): SAVISQKPSRDICQRGTSLTIQCQVDSQVTMMFWYRQQPGQSLTLIATANQGSEATYESGFVIDKFPISRPNLTFSTLTVSNMSPEDSSIYLCSVTQGAANQPQHFGDGTRLSIL.